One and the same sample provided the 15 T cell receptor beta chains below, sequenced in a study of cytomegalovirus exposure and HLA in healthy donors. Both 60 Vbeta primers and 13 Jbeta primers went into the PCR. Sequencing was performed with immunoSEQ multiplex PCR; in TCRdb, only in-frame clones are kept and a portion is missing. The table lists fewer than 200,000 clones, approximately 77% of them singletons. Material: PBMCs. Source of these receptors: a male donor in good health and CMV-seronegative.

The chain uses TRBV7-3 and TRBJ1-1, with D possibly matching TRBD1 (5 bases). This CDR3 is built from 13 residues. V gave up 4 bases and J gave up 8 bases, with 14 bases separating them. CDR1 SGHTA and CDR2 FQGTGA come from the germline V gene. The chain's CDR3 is CASSSQRQTEAFF. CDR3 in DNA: TGTGCCAGCAGCTCACAAAGACAGACCGAAGCTTTCTTT.

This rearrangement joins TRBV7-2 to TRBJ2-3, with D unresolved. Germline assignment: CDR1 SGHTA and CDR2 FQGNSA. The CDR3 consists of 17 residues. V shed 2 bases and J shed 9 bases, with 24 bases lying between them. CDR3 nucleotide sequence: TGTGCCAGCAGCTTAATTTTCGCGGCCTCCTTTTTCGACACGCAGTATTTT. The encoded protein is CASSLIFAASFFDTQYF.

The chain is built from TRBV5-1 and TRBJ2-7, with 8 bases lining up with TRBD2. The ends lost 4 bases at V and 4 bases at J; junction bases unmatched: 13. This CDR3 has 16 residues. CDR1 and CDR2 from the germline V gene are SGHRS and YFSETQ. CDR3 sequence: CASSRVGQRGIYEQYF. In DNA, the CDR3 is TGCGCCAGCAGCCGGGTCGGCCAGCGGGGGATATACGAGCAGTACTTC.

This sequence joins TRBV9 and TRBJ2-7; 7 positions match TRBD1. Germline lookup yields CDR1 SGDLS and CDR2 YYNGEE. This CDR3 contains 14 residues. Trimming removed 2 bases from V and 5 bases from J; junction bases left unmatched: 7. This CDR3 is CASSVGQGVNEQYF. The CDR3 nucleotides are TGTGCCAGCAGCGTGGGCCAGGGGGTCAACGAGCAGTACTTC. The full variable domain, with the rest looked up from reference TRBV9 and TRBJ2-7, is DSGVTQTPKHLITATGQRVTLRCSPRSGDLSVYWYQQSLDQGLQFLIQYYNGEERAKGNILERFSAQQFPDLHSELNLSSLELGDSALYFCASSVGQGVNEQYFGPGTRLTVT.

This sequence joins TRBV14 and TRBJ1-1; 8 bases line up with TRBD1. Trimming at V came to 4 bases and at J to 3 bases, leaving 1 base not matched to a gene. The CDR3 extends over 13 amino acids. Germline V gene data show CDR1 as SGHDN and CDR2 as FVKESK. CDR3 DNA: TGTGCCAGCAGCCGGGGACAGGACACTGAAGCTTTCTTT. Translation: CASSRGQDTEAFF. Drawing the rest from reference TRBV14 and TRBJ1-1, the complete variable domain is EAGVTQFPSHSVIEKGQTVTLRCDPISGHDNLYWYRRVMGKEIKFLLHFVKESKQDESGMPNNRFLAERTGGTYSTLKVQPAELEDSGVYFCASSRGQDTEAFFGQGTRLTVV.

The CDR3 loop reads CSVPGTSGRGGQFF. CDR3 nucleotides: TGCAGCGTTCCGGGGACTAGCGGGAGGGGAGGGCAGTTCTTC. J is TRBJ2-1 and V is TRBV29-1, with 16 bases identical to TRBD2. The germline V gene has CDR1 SQVTM and CDR2 ANQGSEA. V shed 5 bases and J 12 bases; nucleotides not matched to a gene: 7. The CDR3 spans 14 residues.

The CDR3 nucleotides read TGTGCCAGCAGCCAATTATCCGGAGACAATCAGCCCCAGCATTTT. Its protein product is CASSQLSGDNQPQHF. This rearrangement joins TRBV16 to TRBJ1-5; D unclear. Per the germline V gene, CDR1 is KGHSY and CDR2 is FQNENV. Deletions cut 1 base from V and 3 bases from J, with 10 bases between. The CDR3 sequence is 15 residues long.

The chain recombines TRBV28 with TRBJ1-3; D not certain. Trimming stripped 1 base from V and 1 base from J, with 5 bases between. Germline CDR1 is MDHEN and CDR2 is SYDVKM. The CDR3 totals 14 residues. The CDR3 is CASSLYSSGNTIYF. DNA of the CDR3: TGTGCCAGCAGTTTATACAGTTCTGGAAACACCATATATTTT.

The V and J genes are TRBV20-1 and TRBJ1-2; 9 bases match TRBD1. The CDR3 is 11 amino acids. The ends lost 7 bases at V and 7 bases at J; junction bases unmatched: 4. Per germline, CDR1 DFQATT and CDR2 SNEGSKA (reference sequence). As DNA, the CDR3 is TGCAGTGTACAGGGGGCCCCTGGCTACACCTTC. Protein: CSVQGAPGYTF.

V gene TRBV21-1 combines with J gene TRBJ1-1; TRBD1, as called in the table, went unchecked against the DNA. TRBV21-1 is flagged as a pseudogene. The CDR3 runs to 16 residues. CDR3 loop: CASRRTPGGANTEAFF. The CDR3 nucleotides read TGTGCCAGCAGACGAACTCCAGGGGGCGCGAACACTGAAGCTTTCTTT.

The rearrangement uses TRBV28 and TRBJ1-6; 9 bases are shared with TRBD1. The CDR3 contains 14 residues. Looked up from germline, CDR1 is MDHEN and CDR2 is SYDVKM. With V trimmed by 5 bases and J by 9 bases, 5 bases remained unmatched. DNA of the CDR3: TGTGCCAGCAGTCGGGACAGGGTTAGTTCACCCCTCCACTTT. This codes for CASSRDRVSSPLHF. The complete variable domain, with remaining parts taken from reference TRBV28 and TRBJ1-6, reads DVKVTQSSRYLVKRTGEKVFLECVQDMDHENMFWYRQDPGLGLRLIYFSYDVKMKEKGDIPEGYSVSREKKERFSLILESASTNQTSMYLCASSRDRVSSPLHFGNGTRLTVT.

CDR3 DNA sequence: TGTGCCAGCAGCTGGGGACTAGCGGCGTACAATGAGCAGTTCTTC. Translation: CASSWGLAAYNEQFF. V is TRBV7-3 and J is TRBJ2-1, with 11 nucleotides matching TRBD2. This CDR3 is built from 15 residues. The junction had 3 bases not matched to a gene; V was cut back by 4 bases and J by 4 bases. Germline V gives CDR1 SGHTA, CDR2 FQGTGA.

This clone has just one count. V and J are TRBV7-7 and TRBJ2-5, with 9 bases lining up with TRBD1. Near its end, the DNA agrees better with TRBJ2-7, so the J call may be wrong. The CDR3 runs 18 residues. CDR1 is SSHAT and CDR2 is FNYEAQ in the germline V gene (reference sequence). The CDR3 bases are TGTGCCAGCAGCCCCCTTGGGTACCCCGGGACAGGGATGTACGAGCAGTACTTC. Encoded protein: CASSPLGYPGTGMYEQYF.

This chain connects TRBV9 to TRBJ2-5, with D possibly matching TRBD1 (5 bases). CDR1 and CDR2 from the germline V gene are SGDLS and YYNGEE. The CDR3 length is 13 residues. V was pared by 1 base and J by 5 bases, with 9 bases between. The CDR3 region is CASSVMGPETQYF. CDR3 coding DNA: TGTGCCAGCAGCGTAATGGGGCCTGAGACCCAGTACTTC.

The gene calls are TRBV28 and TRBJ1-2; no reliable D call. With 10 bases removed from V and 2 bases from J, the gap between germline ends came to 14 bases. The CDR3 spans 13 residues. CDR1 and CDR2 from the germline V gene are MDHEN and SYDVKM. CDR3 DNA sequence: TGTGCCACCTCGGGGTCGGGAAACTATGGCTACACCTTC. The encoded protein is CATSGSGNYGYTF.